Each of the 23 T cell receptor beta chains below was sequenced from the same sample in a study of control samples from healthy donors and cancer patients. Profiling relied on immunoSEQ multiplex PCR, and the TCRdb table lists in-frame clones only, not all of them. Of around 200,000 clones in the sample, over 80% are singletons; the top ten hold over 1.1%. What was sequenced was blood. Receptors were obtained from a man between 18 and 35 years old in good health.

V is TRBV18 and J is TRBJ2-3; the D call may be TRBD1 or TRBD2 (6 bases each). Germline lookup yields CDR1 KGHSH and CDR2 LQKENI. This CDR3 contains 15 residues. Trimming took off 3 bases at V and 5 bases at J, with 15 bases between the two ends. CDR3 sequence (DNA): TGTGCCAGCTCACCTTGGGGGGCCAGTGGAGATACGCAGTATTTT. Translating it yields CASSPWGASGDTQYF.

This clone showed up just once. The chain employs TRBV30 and TRBJ2-2; TRBD1 aligns across 9 bases. The CDR3 runs to 16 residues. Germline V gives CDR1 GTSNPN, CDR2 SVGIG (reference sequence). Unmatched junction bases numbered 13, after V lost 4 bases and J lost 7 bases. The CDR3: CAWTVGTGSFGGELFF. For the CDR3, the DNA is TGTGCCTGGACCGTCGGGACAGGGAGTTTCGGCGGGGAGCTGTTTTTT.

The CDR3 DNA reads TGTGCCAGCAGCTTCGGACTGGGATCAGATACGCAGTATTTT. Its translation: CASSFGLGSDTQYF. The V call is TRBV5-6, the J call TRBJ2-3; TRBD2 is a possible D gene (5 bases). The germline V and J ends were trimmed by 2 bases and 4 bases, with 11 bases remaining between them. The CDR3 is made up of 14 amino acids. The germline V gene encodes CDR1 SGHDT and CDR2 YYEEEE.

The chain has TRBV18 and TRBJ1-2, with 7 bases matching TRBD1. CDR3 length: 15 amino acids. CDR1 is KGHSH and CDR2 is LQKENI in the germline V gene. Trimming at V came to 3 bases and at J to 4 bases, leaving 8 bases not matched to a gene. DNA of the CDR3: TGTGCCAGCTCACCGGCGACAGGGAGGCCCTATGGCTACACCTTC. Translated: CASSPATGRPYGYTF.

V is TRBV6-5 and J is TRBJ2-7, with TRBD2 as a possible D gene (5 bases). Deletions cut 7 bases from V and 7 bases from J, with 17 bases between. CDR1 and CDR2 (germline): MNHEY, SVGAGI. CDR3 size: 13 residues. The CDR3 coding sequence is TGTGCCAGCATCGGACTTGGGCCGATGGAGCAGTACTTC. It encodes CASIGLGPMEQYF.

This rearrangement joins TRBV24-1 to TRBJ1-5, with D maybe TRBD1 (5 bases). The CDR3 totals 16 residues. The germline gives CDR1 KGHDR, CDR2 SFDVKD. V lost 2 bases and J 6 bases, leaving 16 bases between the germline ends. The CDR3 nucleotides are TGTGCCACCAGTGATTCTACAAGGGGCTGGAGTCAGCCCCAGCATTTT. Amino acid sequence: CATSDSTRGWSQPQHF.

The rearrangement joins TRBV14 to TRBJ2-3, with a tentative D call TRBD1 (6 bases). CDR1 SGHDN and CDR2 FVKESK come from the germline V gene. The CDR3 spans 15 residues. V dropped 2 bases and J dropped 6 bases, with 15 bases sitting between them. The CDR3 sequence: CASSQLGLRGDTQYF. CDR3 sequence (DNA): TGTGCCAGCAGCCAATTAGGCCTGAGGGGGGATACGCAGTATTTT.

The rearrangement joins TRBV7-6 to TRBJ2-5; 10 nucleotides align to TRBD2. This CDR3 has 16 amino acids. Germline V gene lookup returns CDR1 SGHVS and CDR2 FNYEAQ. V dropped 2 bases and J dropped 1; count of bases not matched to a gene: 4. The CDR3 DNA follows: TGTGCCAGCAGCTTAAGAGCGGGGGGGTTCCAAGAGACCCAGTACTTC. Amino acid sequence: CASSLRAGGFQETQYF.

CDR3 protein: CAIRKDRGSYGYTF. DNA of the CDR3: TGTGCCATCAGGAAGGACAGGGGATCCTATGGCTACACCTTC. This chain connects TRBV10-3 to TRBJ1-2, with 9 bases lining up with TRBD1. The CDR3 spans 14 residues. Germline CDR1 ENHRY, CDR2 SYGVKD. With 6 bases clipped from V and 4 bases from J, the junction kept 6 bases outside the gene matches.

This clone came up once. The J gene is TRBJ1-1, the V gene TRBV13, with D unclear. V lost 4 bases, J lost 1 base, and 10 bases lay in between. The CDR3 is made up of 14 amino acids. In germline, CDR1 is PRHDT, CDR2 FYEKMQ (reference sequence). This CDR3 is CASSSITANTEAFF. The CDR3 region has the DNA TGTGCCAGCAGCTCCATCACAGCGAACACTGAAGCTTTCTTT.

The V gene is TRBV2, the J gene TRBJ2-2; 7 bases fit TRBD1. This CDR3 comprises 15 residues. Germline V CDR1 and CDR2: SNHLY, FYNNEI. Trimming at V came to 3 bases and at J to 1 base, leaving 2 bases not matched to a gene. The CDR3 is CASSEWTGNTGELFF. The CDR3 DNA is TGTGCCAGCAGTGAGTGGACAGGGAACACCGGGGAGCTGTTTTTT.

V is TRBV5-4 and J is TRBJ1-2; D unclear. Germline CDR1 SGHNT, CDR2 YYREEE (reference sequence). This CDR3 comprises 15 residues. Trimming cost V 1 base and J 8 bases, with 18 bases left between them. CDR3 residues: CASSLRGWENLGYTF. The CDR3 coding sequence is TGTGCCAGCAGCTTGCGTGGCTGGGAGAACTTGGGCTACACCTTC.

This chain connects TRBV10-3 to TRBJ1-2, with D uncertain. The CDR3 is made up of 15 amino acids. The V end lost 7 bases, the J end lost 3 bases, and 18 bases lay between the germline ends. Germline values: CDR1 ENHRY, CDR2 SYGVKD. CDR3: CAITPESGIDYGYTF. CDR3 nucleotides: TGTGCCATCACCCCAGAGTCGGGTATTGACTATGGCTACACCTTC.

In its sample, this clone was seen a few times. The V call is TRBV6-5, the J call TRBJ1-5; 11 bases map to TRBD1. Germline assignment: CDR1 MNHEY and CDR2 SVGAGI. The V segment lost 6 bases and the J segment 11 bases; nucleotides outside the gene matches: 6. This CDR3 spans 13 amino acids. CDR3: CASRGTGGSAQHF. Here the CDR3 DNA reads TGTGCCAGCAGGGGGACAGGGGGATCGGCCCAGCATTTT.

The chain uses TRBV30 and TRBJ2-3, with 9 bases matching TRBD1. Germline CDR1 GTSNPN, CDR2 SVGIG (reference sequence). With V trimmed by 0 bases and J by 3 bases, 1 base remained unmatched. This CDR3 is 14 amino acids long. Here the CDR3 DNA reads TGTGCCTGGAGTGTACAGGGGGCAACAGATACGCAGTATTTT. Protein sequence: CAWSVQGATDTQYF.

The rearrangement uses TRBV18 and TRBJ1-2; a weak D match, TRBD1 (6 bases). The V and J ends lost 6 bases and 4 bases respectively, with 12 bases between them. This CDR3 region has 13 residues. Germline CDR1 reads KGHSH; CDR2 reads LQKENI. The CDR3 DNA is TGTGCCAGCTCGATAGGGGGGCCCTATGGCTACACCTTC. It translates to CASSIGGPYGYTF.

This chain links TRBV13 with TRBJ2-1; D is unresolved. This CDR3 contains 11 residues. Germline CDR1 is PRHDT and CDR2 is FYEKMQ (reference sequence). The V gene lost 2 bases and the J gene lost 6 bases, with 2 bases spanning the gap. The CDR3 spells CASSLSNEQFF. In DNA form, the CDR3 reads TGTGCCAGCAGCTTAAGCAATGAGCAGTTCTTC.

CDR3 DNA sequence: TGTGCCAGCACAAATACAGGGCGGGGGCAGTACTTC. It codes for CASTNTGRGQYF. The chain joins TRBV6-5 to TRBJ2-7; D assignment may be TRBD1 or TRBD2 (6 bases each). Trimming cost V 7 bases and J 9 bases, with 16 bases left between them. The CDR3 is 12 residues long. From germline, CDR1 is MNHEY and CDR2 SVGAGI.

Only a few counts were recorded for this clone. The gene calls are TRBV18 and TRBJ2-3, with a weak D call TRBD1 (5 bases). The CDR3 runs 14 residues. Per the germline V gene, CDR1 is KGHSH and CDR2 is LQKENI. Between the trimmed V and J ends, which lost 4 bases and 3 bases, there was a span of 11 bases. DNA for the CDR3: TGTGCCAGCTCACGGGGCAGCCAAACAGATACGCAGTATTTT. Its protein is CASSRGSQTDTQYF.

J is TRBJ1-3 and V is TRBV10-3, with D tentatively TRBD1 (6 bases). This CDR3 contains 15 residues. CDR1 and CDR2 from the germline V gene are ENHRY and SYGVKD. V was trimmed by 5 bases and J by 9 bases, leaving 20 bases between them. The CDR3: CAISLQGPVAATIYF. In DNA, the CDR3 is TGTGCCATCAGTCTACAGGGCCCCGTCGCTGCCACCATATATTTT.

The rearrangement joins TRBV12-3 or TRBV12-4 to TRBJ2-7; D is possibly TRBD1 (6 bases). V was trimmed by 10 bases and J by 3 bases, leaving 13 bases between them. The CDR3 loop spans 12 amino acids. CDR3 region: CATAYRDYEQYF. The CDR3 region has the DNA TGTGCCACAGCGTACAGGGACTACGAGCAGTACTTC.

This sequence joins TRBV5-5 and TRBJ2-7; D ambiguous. This CDR3 comprises 15 residues. Between the trimmed V and J ends, which lost 0 bases and 4 bases, there was a span of 14 bases. The V gene's germline CDR1 is SGHKS and CDR2 YYEKEE (reference sequence). Here the CDR3 DNA reads TGTGCCAGCAGCTTGGACATTGCAATGGCGTACGAGCAGTACTTC. It is translated as CASSLDIAMAYEQYF.

The rearrangement uses TRBV5-6 and TRBJ2-3, with D possibly TRBD1 on 6 matching bases. The CDR3 is 14 amino acids. The germline V gene has CDR1 SGHDT and CDR2 YYEEEE. Trimming took off 0 bases at V and 1 base at J, with 6 bases between the two ends. CDR3 nucleotides: TGTGCCAGCAGCTTGGGGGGGCGCACAGATACGCAGTATTTT. Protein: CASSLGGRTDTQYF.